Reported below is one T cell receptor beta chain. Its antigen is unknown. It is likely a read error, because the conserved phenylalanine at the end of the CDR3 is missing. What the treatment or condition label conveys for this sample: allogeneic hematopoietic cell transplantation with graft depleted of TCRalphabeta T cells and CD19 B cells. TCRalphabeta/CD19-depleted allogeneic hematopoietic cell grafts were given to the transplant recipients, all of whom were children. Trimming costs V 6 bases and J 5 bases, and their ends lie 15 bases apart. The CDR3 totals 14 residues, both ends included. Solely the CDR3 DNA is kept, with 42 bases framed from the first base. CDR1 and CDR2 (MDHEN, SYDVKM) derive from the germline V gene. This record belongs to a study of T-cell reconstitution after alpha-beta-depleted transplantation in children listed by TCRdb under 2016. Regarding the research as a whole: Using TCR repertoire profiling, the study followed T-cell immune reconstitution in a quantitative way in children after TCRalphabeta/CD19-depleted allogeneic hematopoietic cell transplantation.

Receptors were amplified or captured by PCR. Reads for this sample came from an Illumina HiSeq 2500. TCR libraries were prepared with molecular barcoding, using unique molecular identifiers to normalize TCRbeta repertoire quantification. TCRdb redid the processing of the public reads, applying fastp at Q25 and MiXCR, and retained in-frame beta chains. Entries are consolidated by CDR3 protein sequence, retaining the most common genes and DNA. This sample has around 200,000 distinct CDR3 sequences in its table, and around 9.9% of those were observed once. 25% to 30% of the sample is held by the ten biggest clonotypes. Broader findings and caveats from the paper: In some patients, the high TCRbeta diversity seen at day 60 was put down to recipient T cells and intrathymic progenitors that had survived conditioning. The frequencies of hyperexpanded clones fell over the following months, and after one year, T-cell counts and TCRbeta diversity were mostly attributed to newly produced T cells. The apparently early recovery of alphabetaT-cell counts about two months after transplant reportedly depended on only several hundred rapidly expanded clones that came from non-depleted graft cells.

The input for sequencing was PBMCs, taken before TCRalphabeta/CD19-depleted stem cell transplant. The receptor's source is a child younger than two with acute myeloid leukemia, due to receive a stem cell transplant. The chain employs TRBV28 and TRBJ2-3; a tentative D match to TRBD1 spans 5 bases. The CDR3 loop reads CASSPTRRGDTQYI. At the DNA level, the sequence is TGTGCCAGCAGCCCTACCAGAAGGGGAGATACGCAGTATATT.